This TCR beta chain was identified during a study of cytomegalovirus exposure and HLA in healthy donors. Study details: Sequencing of 180 million or so T cells in an earlier analysis found about 120 million unique TCR beta sequences. Regarding the study as a whole: Per a prior analysis, the majority of TCR beta V segments were productive roughly 87% or roughly 30% of the time. Specificity of three CMV-associated chains for CMV antigens was verified in vitro.

The PCR had 60 Vbeta and 13 Jbeta primers. Clones were sequenced by immunoSEQ multiplex PCR, and TCRdb holds only the in-frame ones, with some missing. The sample has 150,000 to 200,000 clones, approximately 80% seen once; the top ten hold about 2.5%. This clone showed up just a few times. What it recognizes is unknown. The sequencing sample was made of PBMCs. The clonotype comes from a woman aged 45-65 years in good health and CMV-seronegative.

The CDR3 region has the DNA TGTGCCAGCAGCTTAGATCTGGGAGTTCCCTCCTACGAGCAGTACTTC. It translates to CASSLDLGVPSYEQYF. The chain recombines TRBV11-2 with TRBJ2-7; the D gene is possibly TRBD2 (5 bases). V shed 0 bases and J shed 0 bases, with 12 bases lying between them. The germline V gene has CDR1 SGHAT and CDR2 FQNNGV. The CDR3 has 16 amino acids.